Each of the 31 T cell receptor beta chains below was sequenced from the same sample in a study of metastatic and nonmetastatic thyroid tumors. No treatment had been given to any patient before thyroid surgery. With MiXCR, TCRdb reprocessed the PCR reads. Here the sample spans about 39,000 clones, 15% to 20% being singletons. Sequenced material: blood. The receptors come from a female donor with papillary thyroid cancer or a benign thyroid nodule (not recorded which). Some clones in this sample may be carry-over from other donors' samples.

Ten or more counts support this clone. The chain recombines TRBV11-2 with TRBJ2-1; no clear D. Germline V lookup: CDR1 SGHAT, CDR2 FQNNGV. Trimming left V 1 base short and J 2 bases short, with 12 bases between. This CDR3 contains 16 residues. CDR3 coding DNA: TGTGCCAGCAGCTTAGGTAAACTACTTACCTACAATGAGCAGTTCTTC. This sequence encodes CASSLGKLLTYNEQFF. Based on the CDR3 plus reference TRBV11-2 and TRBJ2-1, the full variable domain is EAGVAQSPRYKIIEKRQSVAFWCNPISGHATLYWYQQILGQGPKLLIQFQNNGVVDDSQLPKDRFSAERLKGVDSTLKIQPAKLEDSAVYLCASSLGKLLTYNEQFFGPGTRLTVL.

The table lists this clone with many counts. V gene TRBV7-2 combines with J gene TRBJ2-7, with 11 bases aligning to TRBD1. CDR3 length: 15 residues. Trimming removed 5 bases from V and 5 bases from J; junction bases left unmatched: 8. Per the germline V gene, CDR1 is SGHTA and CDR2 is FQGNSA. CDR3 sequence (DNA): TGTGCCAGCAGCACGGACAGGGGGCGCGATCACGAGCAGTACTTC. This codes for CASSTDRGRDHEQYF.

In regard to this clone: Given a much more abundant clone one base away, this may be a read error. The chain couples TRBV30 to TRBJ2-1, with D unclear. CDR3 length equals 12 residues. V lost 6 bases to trimming and J lost 10 bases, with 16 bases between them. Germline V gene data show CDR1 as GTSNPN and CDR2 as SVGIG (reference sequence). The CDR3 loop is CACSLEVEEQFF. The CDR3 DNA is TGTGCCTGTAGCTTAGAGGTCGAGGAGCAGTTCTTC.

This clone was counted only a few times. This chain joins TRBV10-1 and TRBJ2-3; D is perhaps TRBD2 (5 bases). The CDR3 contains 13 residues. Germline V gives CDR1 WNHNN, CDR2 SYGVQD (reference sequence). The V gene lost 3 bases and the J gene lost 1 base, with 5 bases spanning the gap. CDR3 sequence (DNA): TGCGCCAGCAGTGACGGGGGCACAGATACGCAGTATTTT. Amino acid sequence: CASSDGGTDTQYF.

This clone has at least ten counts. The rearrangement joins TRBV19 to TRBJ2-1; 7 bases line up with TRBD2. Germline assignment: CDR1 LNHDA and CDR2 SQIVND (reference sequence). V lost 10 bases and J lost 5; bases outside the gene matches: 11. The CDR3 totals 14 residues. The DNA for the CDR3 is TGTGCCACCAACAAGGCGGGAGTAAACAATGAGCAGTTCTTC. As protein: CATNKAGVNNEQFF.

The gene calls are TRBV7-4 and TRBJ2-1; D possibly corresponds to TRBD2 (6 bases). CDR3 length equals 19 residues. The germline V gene encodes CDR1 SGHVT and CDR2 SQSDAQ. Trimming stripped 5 bases from V and 7 bases from J, with 30 bases between. The CDR3 DNA reads TGTGCCAGCAGCGCCCCCCCCTTTAGCGGAATGCCCACCCGTAATGAGCAGTTCTTC. Its protein product is CASSAPPFSGMPTRNEQFF.

The genes are TRBV6-1 and TRBJ2-7, with no clear D. Trimming left V 3 bases short and J 2 bases short, with 14 bases between. Germline loops: CDR1 MNHNS, CDR2 SASEGT. The CDR3 has 15 amino acids. The CDR3, as DNA: TGTGCCAGCAGTGAGACATGGTCCCCTACCTACGAGCAGTACGTC. This codes for CASSETWSPTYEQYV.

This chain connects TRBV18 to TRBJ2-1; a weak D match, TRBD1 (6 bases). Trimming took off 3 bases at V and 0 bases at J, with 12 bases between the two ends. The CDR3 length is 16 residues. Germline CDR1 reads KGHSH; CDR2 reads LQKENI. For the CDR3, the DNA is TGTGCCAGCTCACCGAGACAGGTGAGCTCCTACAATGAGCAGTTCTTC. Amino acid sequence: CASSPRQVSSYNEQFF.

This clone was counted many times. The chain couples TRBV11-1 to TRBJ2-7; TRBD2 matches 8 bases. V was clipped by 0 bases and J by 5 bases; unmatched bases: 18. This CDR3 has 19 amino acids. Germline V gives CDR1 SGHAT, CDR2 FQDESV (reference sequence). The CDR3 spells CASSLADLGGGRTSHEQYF. CDR3 DNA sequence: TGTGCCAGCAGCTTAGCAGATCTCGGCGGCGGGAGGACCTCACACGAGCAGTACTTC.

This clone came up many times. The chain recombines TRBV4-2 with TRBJ2-7; unclear D gene. V shed 0 bases and J shed 3 bases, with 12 bases lying between them. Germline V gene lookup returns CDR1 LGHNA and CDR2 YNFKEQ. The CDR3 is 15 amino acids. For the CDR3, the DNA is TGTGCCAGCAGCCAAGATTGGGTCGAGCACTACGAGCAGTACTTC. This codes for CASSQDWVEHYEQYF.

In its sample, this clone was seen many times. The identical CDR3 is also encoded by other nucleotide sequences in the sample. The V and J genes are TRBV9 and TRBJ2-5, with 14 nucleotides matching TRBD2. The CDR3 spans 17 residues. Germline V gene lookup returns CDR1 SGDLS and CDR2 YYNGEE. The junction had 8 bases not matched to a gene; V was cut back by 3 bases and J by 4 bases. Here the CDR3 DNA reads TGTGCCAGCAGCGAAAACCCCGGGACTAGCGGGAGAGAGACCCAGTACTTC. This codes for CASSENPGTSGRETQYF.

This clone showed up many times. V and J are TRBV7-6 and TRBJ2-3; the D is unclear. The CDR3 extends over 13 amino acids. V was clipped by 5 bases and J by 5 bases, with 11 bases between them. The germline CDR1 and CDR2 sequences are SGHVS and FNYEAQ. As DNA, the CDR3 is TGTGCCAGCAGCGGGGATTATGGAGATACGCAGTATTTT. This sequence encodes CASSGDYGDTQYF.

This clone has a count of ten or more. V is TRBV7-2 and J is TRBJ2-7, with D perhaps matching TRBD2 (5 bases). Germline CDR1 and CDR2: SGHTA and FQGNSA. The length of the CDR3 is 15 residues. Trimming shortened V by 5 bases and J by 5 bases, and 19 bases separated the two germline ends. CDR3 protein: CASSPQLAIFHEQYF. The CDR3 DNA is TGTGCCAGCAGCCCCCAGTTAGCGATCTTTCACGAGCAGTACTTC.

The chain employs TRBV7-2 and TRBJ2-5, with TRBD1 as a possible D gene (6 bases). V lost 5 bases and J lost 1, with 11 bases in between. The CDR3 consists of 14 residues. CDR1 and CDR2 from the germline V gene are SGHTA and FQGNSA. The CDR3 DNA reads TGTGCCAGCAGCCCGGGACATTCCCAAGAGACCCAGTACTTC. Translating it yields CASSPGHSQETQYF.

The chain uses TRBV20-1 and TRBJ2-1, with 7 bases lining up with TRBD2. After removal of 5 bases from V and 3 bases from J, the junction contained 7 bases not matched to a gene. CDR1 and CDR2 (germline): DFQATT, SNEGSKA (reference sequence). This CDR3 contains 14 residues. The CDR3 nucleotides are TGCAGTGCTCACCCTAAGCGGGACTACAATGAGCAGTTCTTC. This translates into CSAHPKRDYNEQFF.

As for this clone: The junction departs from the called germline gene at one end, perhaps through a read error. In the same sample, other DNA sequences code for this CDR3. This rearrangement joins TRBV28 to TRBJ1-1; the D is unclear. Germline V gene sequence: CDR1 MDHEN, CDR2 SYDVKM. This CDR3 contains 15 residues. CDR3 DNA: TGTGCCAGCAGAACCCCAACCGTGGGGTACACCGAAGCTTTCTTT. As protein: CASRTPTVGYTEAFF.

This clone was counted between two and nine times. The CDR3 region has the DNA TGTGCCAGCAGTTTTAGGCAGGTTTGGAACACCGGGGAGCTGTTTTTT. Its translation is CASSFRQVWNTGELFF. This sequence joins TRBV28 and TRBJ2-2; D is undetermined. The length of the CDR3 is 16 residues. Deletions cut 3 bases from V and 1 base from J, with 12 bases between. Germline CDR1 and CDR2: MDHEN and SYDVKM.

In its sample, this clone was seen many times. The chain couples TRBV6-1 to TRBJ2-5; 7 nucleotides agree with TRBD1. The germline V gene encodes CDR1 MNHNS and CDR2 SASEGT. J lost 9 bases, V lost 5 bases, and 12 bases had no gene match. This CDR3 is built from 14 residues. In nucleotides, the CDR3 is TGTGCCAGCAGTCCGAGGACAGGAAGCGGCGCCCAGTACTTC. This translates into CASSPRTGSGAQYF.

The rearrangement links TRBV7-9 to TRBJ2-7; tentative D call: TRBD2 (6 bases). The CDR3 runs 15 residues. Trimming removed 8 bases from V and 3 bases from J, with 20 bases in between. The germline V gene encodes CDR1 SEHNR and CDR2 FQNEAQ (reference sequence). CDR3 protein: CASLTLGGGGYEQYF. For the CDR3, the DNA is TGTGCCAGCCTGACCCTCGGGGGAGGAGGCTACGAGCAGTACTTC.

At least ten counts were recorded for this clone. The chain carries TRBV28 and TRBJ1-1, with 9 nucleotides matching TRBD1. The CDR3 totals 14 residues. V was pared by 4 bases and J by 1 base, with 1 base of the junction left unmatched. The germline gives CDR1 MDHEN, CDR2 SYDVKM. Here the CDR3 DNA reads TGTGCCAGCAGTTGGGGACAGGGGAACACTGAAGCTTTCTTT. This codes for CASSWGQGNTEAFF. The variable domain in full, completed from reference TRBV28 and TRBJ1-1, reads DVKVTQSSRYLVKRTGEKVFLECVQDMDHENMFWYRQDPGLGLRLIYFSYDVKMKEKGDIPEGYSVSREKKERFSLILESASTNQTSMYLCASSWGQGNTEAFFGQGTRLTVV.

CDR3 protein: CASSLAMASLDGYTF. The DNA for the CDR3 is TGTGCCAGCAGCTTGGCGATGGCGAGTCTCGATGGCTACACCTTC. V gene TRBV7-2 combines with J gene TRBJ1-2; D gene ambiguous. CDR1 and CDR2 from the germline V gene are SGHTA and FQGNSA. Between the trimmed V and J ends, which lost 3 bases and 6 bases, there was a span of 17 bases. CDR3 length: 15 residues.

The rearrangement joins TRBV6-1 to TRBJ1-3, with D uncertain. CDR1 and CDR2 (germline): MNHNS, SASEGT. The CDR3 sequence is 15 residues long. The V end was cut by 0 bases, the J end by 2 bases, with 8 bases between. The CDR3 region has the DNA TGTGCCAGCAGTGAAGCTCAGACGGCTGGAAACACCATATATTTT. Translated, it gives CASSEAQTAGNTIYF.

This chain links TRBV20-1 with TRBJ1-1, with a tentative D call TRBD1 (5 bases). V shed 6 bases and J shed 2 bases, with 19 bases lying between them. The CDR3 length is 15 residues. CDR1 and CDR2 from the germline V gene are DFQATT and SNEGSKA (reference sequence). CDR3 loop: CSAKPPGTVNTEAFF. The CDR3 region has the DNA TGCAGTGCGAAACCACCGGGGACGGTCAACACTGAAGCTTTCTTT.

This clone was seen repeatedly, ten times or more. This rearrangement joins TRBV12-3 or TRBV12-4 to TRBJ2-1, with 8 bases fitting TRBD2. J lost 7 bases, V lost 1 base, and 6 bases had no gene match. This CDR3 is 15 amino acids long. CDR3 sequence reads: CASSLEVAGMNEQFF. CDR3 sequence (DNA): TGTGCCAGCAGTTTAGAGGTAGCGGGAATGAATGAGCAGTTCTTC.

The rearrangement joins TRBV7-9 to TRBJ1-6; D remains ambiguous. Germline V CDR1 and CDR2: SEHNR, FQNEAQ (reference sequence). V gave up 2 bases and J gave up 10 bases, with 12 bases separating them. The CDR3 covers 14 residues. CDR3 amino acids: CASSLSSRQSPLHF. CDR3 DNA: TGTGCCAGCAGCTTATCTTCGCGGCAGTCACCCCTCCACTTT.

The table lists this clone with a few counts. A much larger clonotype is one base distant, so this may be a read error. The rearrangement links TRBV2 to TRBJ2-5; no clear D gene. The germline V gene encodes CDR1 SNHLY and CDR2 FYNNEI. There are 11 residues in the CDR3. V dropped 7 bases and J dropped 5 bases, with 8 bases sitting between them. The CDR3: CASKEVETQYF. The CDR3 region has the DNA TGTGCCAGCAAAGAAGTGGAGACCCAGTACTTC.

This clone has at least ten counts. The rearrangement uses TRBV9 and TRBJ2-2, with TRBD2 matching over 14 bases. Germline V gene data show CDR1 as SGDLS and CDR2 as YYNGEE. Trimming at V came to 6 bases and at J to 3 bases, leaving 7 bases not matched to a gene. The CDR3 runs to 17 residues. CDR3 amino acids: CASNSGLAGGYTGELFF. The CDR3 DNA follows: TGTGCCAGCAACTCTGGACTAGCGGGAGGATACACCGGGGAGCTGTTTTTT.

By share, this clone ranks as medium-sized (0.01 to 0.1%). The rearrangement links TRBV28 to TRBJ1-5; 9 bases line up with TRBD1. Trimming cost V 6 bases and J 3 bases; bases outside gene matches: 9. The CDR3 has 16 amino acids. The germline CDR1 and CDR2 sequences are MDHEN and SYDVKM. This CDR3 reads CASRQTGGANNQPQHF. CDR3 nucleotides: TGTGCCAGCAGACAAACAGGGGGCGCTAACAATCAGCCCCAGCATTTT.

The chain recombines TRBV7-8 with TRBJ1-2, with 7 bases aligning to TRBD1. This CDR3 comprises 14 residues. Trimming removed 2 bases from V and 2 bases from J; junction bases left unmatched: 2. From germline, CDR1 is SGHVS and CDR2 FQNEAQ. The chain's CDR3 is CASSLTGANYGYTF. CDR3 sequence (DNA): TGTGCCAGCAGCTTAACAGGGGCCAACTATGGCTACACCTTC.

This clone appeared many times. The chain uses TRBV28 and TRBJ2-7, with a possible D match to TRBD2 (6 bases). The germline gives CDR1 MDHEN, CDR2 SYDVKM. This CDR3 has 15 residues. Trimming left V 5 bases short and J 4 bases short, with 18 bases between. CDR3 DNA sequence: TGTGCCAGCAGTCCATCCGGGGCTAGCGTTTACGAGCAGTACTTC. Translated: CASSPSGASVYEQYF.

This chain connects TRBV4-2 to TRBJ2-7, with D possibly being TRBD1 or TRBD2 (5 bases each). Germline CDR1 reads LGHNA; CDR2 reads YNFKEQ. V lost 0 bases and J 4 bases, leaving 10 bases between the germline ends. This CDR3 is built from 14 residues. The CDR3 protein is CASSQEDGGYEQYF. In DNA, the CDR3 is TGTGCCAGCAGCCAAGAAGATGGGGGATACGAGCAGTACTTC.